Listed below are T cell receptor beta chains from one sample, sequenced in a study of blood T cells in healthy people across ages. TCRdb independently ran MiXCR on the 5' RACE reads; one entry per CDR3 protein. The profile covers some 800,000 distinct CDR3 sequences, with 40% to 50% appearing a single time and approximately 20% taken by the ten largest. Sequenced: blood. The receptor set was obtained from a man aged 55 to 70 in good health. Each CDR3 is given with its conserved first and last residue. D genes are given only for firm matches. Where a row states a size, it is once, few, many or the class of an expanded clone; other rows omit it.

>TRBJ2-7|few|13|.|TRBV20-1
TGCAGTGCTAGAGATCGGAGGGGCTACGAGCAGTACTTC
CSARDRRGYEQYF
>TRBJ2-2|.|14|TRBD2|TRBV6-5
TGTGCCACCGGGGACTATCCGGGCACCGGGGAGCTGTTTTTT
CATGDYPGTGELFF
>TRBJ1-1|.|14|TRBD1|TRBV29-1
TGCAGCGCTGAAGACAGGGGGCTTGGGACTGAAGCTTTCTTT
CSAEDRGLGTEAFF
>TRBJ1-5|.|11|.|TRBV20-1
TGCAGTGCTAGAGATAATCAGCCCCAGCATTTT
CSARDNQPQHF
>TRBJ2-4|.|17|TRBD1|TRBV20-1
TGCAGTGCTAGTAAAACTTCAGGGGGCATAGCCAAAAACATTCAGTACTTC
CSASKTSGGIAKNIQYF
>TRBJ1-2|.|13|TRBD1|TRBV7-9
TGTGCCAGCACCGGACAGGGGGTTAATGGCTACACCTTC
CASTGQGVNGYTF
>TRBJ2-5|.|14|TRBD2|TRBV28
TGTGCCAGCAGCCCTAGCGGGGTTACAGAGACCCAGTACTTC
CASSPSGVTETQYF
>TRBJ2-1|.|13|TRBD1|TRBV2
TGTGCCAGCCTGGGACAGGGAGGAAATGAGCAGTTCTTC
CASLGQGGNEQFF
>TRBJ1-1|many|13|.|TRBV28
TGTGCCACCCTGGGAGGGGGGGCCACTGAAGCTTTCTTT
CATLGGGATEAFF
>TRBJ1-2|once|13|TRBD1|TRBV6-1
TGTGCCAGCAGCGTCGACAGGGGCGATGGCTACACCTTC
CASSVDRGDGYTF